This T cell receptor beta chain was identified during a study of T cell responses to AZD1222 COVID-19 vaccine. Study-wide results and limits: Unmutated regions of variants are reportedly targeted by nearly half of spike-specific TCRs. Only 5 or 6 people who got AZD1222 tested seropositive at baseline. Clonal diversity was possibly underestimated, and white British individuals and females predominated among donors. Only after the peak T cell response were repertoires sampled.

Remarks on this clone: Its antigen is unknown.

V was cut by 1 base and J by 10 bases, with 12 bases left in between. The germline V gene encodes CDR1 SGDLS and CDR2 YYNGEE. CDR3 length equals 14 residues. This table comes from immunoSEQ multiplex PCR, and its TCRdb copy is limited to in-frame clones, with some not included. Found here are roughly 180,000 clones, about 94% of them singletons; the top ten hold roughly 9.2%. This chain links TRBV9 with TRBJ1-6; a weak D match, TRBD1 (6 bases). This clonotype was sampled from an adult in good health. Sequencing was performed on peripheral blood, taken on day 0 of AZD1222 vaccination. The CDR3 nucleotides are TGTGCCAGCAGCGTAAGGGGGGAGGGATCACCCCTCCACTTT. Translated: CASSVRGEGSPLHF.